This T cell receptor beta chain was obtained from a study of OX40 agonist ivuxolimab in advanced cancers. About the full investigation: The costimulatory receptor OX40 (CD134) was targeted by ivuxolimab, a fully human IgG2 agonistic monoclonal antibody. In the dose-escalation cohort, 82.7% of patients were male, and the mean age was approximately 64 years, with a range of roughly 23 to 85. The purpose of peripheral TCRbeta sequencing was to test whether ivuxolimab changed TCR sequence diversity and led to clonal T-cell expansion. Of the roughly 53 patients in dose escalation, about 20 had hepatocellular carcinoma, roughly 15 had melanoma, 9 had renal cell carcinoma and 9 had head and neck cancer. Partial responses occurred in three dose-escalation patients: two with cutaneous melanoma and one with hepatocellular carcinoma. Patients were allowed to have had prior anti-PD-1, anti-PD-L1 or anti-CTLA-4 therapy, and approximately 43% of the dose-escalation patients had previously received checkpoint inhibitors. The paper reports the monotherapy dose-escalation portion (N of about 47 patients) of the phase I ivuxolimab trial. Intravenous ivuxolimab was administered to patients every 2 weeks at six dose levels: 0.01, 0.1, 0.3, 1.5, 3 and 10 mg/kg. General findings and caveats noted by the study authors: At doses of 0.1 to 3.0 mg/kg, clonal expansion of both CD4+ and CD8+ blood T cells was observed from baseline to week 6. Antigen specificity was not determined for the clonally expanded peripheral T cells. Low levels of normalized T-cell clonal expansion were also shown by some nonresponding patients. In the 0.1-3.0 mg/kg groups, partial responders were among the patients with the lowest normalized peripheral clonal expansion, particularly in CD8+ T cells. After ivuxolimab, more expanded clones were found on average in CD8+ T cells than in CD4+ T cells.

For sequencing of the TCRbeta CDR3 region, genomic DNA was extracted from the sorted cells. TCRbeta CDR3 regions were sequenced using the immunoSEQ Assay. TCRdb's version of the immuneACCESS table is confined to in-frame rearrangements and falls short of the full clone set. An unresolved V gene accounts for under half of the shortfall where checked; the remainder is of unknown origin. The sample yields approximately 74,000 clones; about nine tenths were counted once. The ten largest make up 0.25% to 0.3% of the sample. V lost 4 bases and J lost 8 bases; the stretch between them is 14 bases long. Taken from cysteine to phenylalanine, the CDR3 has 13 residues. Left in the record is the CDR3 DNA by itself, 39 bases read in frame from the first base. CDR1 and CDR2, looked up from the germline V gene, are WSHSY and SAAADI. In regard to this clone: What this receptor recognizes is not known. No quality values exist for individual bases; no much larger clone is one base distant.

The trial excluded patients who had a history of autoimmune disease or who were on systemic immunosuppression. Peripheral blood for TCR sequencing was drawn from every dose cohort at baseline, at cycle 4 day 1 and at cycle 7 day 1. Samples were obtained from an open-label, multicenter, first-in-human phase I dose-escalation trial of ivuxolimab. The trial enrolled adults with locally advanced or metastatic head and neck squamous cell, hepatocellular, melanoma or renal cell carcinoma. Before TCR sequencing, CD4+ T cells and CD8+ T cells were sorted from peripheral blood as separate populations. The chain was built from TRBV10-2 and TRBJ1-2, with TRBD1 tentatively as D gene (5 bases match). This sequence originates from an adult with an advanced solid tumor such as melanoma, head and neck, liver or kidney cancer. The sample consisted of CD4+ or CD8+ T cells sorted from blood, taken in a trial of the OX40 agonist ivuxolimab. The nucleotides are TGCGCCAGCAGTGGAACGGGGGAGGGCGGCTACACCTTC. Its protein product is CASSGTGEGGYTF.